The entry below gives a single T cell receptor (beta chain) sequence along with its context. The protocol was immunoSEQ multiplex PCR, while the TCRdb copy is restricted to in-frame clones and leaves out a portion. There are roughly 90,000 clones in the sample; almost 85% occur only once, and over 7.5% lies in the top ten. This sample is drawn from a study of control samples from healthy donors and cancer patients. The V gene's germline CDR1 is MNHEY and CDR2 SVGEGT. J gave up 2 bases and V 6 bases, and 7 bases lay outside the gene matches. The CDR3 is 15 residues long. Specimen: blood. This receptor was taken from a woman aged 60-75 years in good health. The chain employs TRBV6-2 or TRBV6-3 and TRBJ1-3; 7 nucleotides agree with TRBD1. The CDR3 bases are TGTGCCAGCAGCTCGCCCACAGGGGCTGGAAACACCATATATTTT. Residues: CASSSPTGAGNTIYF.